This section outlines one TCR beta chain sequence together with its context. What it binds is not known. The data were obtained in a study of T cell responses to AZD1222 COVID-19 vaccine. CDR3 length: 14 amino acids. The V gene lost 2 bases and the J gene lost 1 base, with 8 bases spanning the gap. CDR1 LNHNV and CDR2 YYDKDF come from the germline V gene (reference sequence). Study-level results: In a largely white British group with more females than males, clonal diversity was possibly underestimated.

Clones were sequenced by immunoSEQ multiplex PCR, and TCRdb holds only the in-frame ones, with some missing. The sample has 90,000 or so clones, 89% seen once. This sequence originates from an adult who received the AZD1222 COVID-19 vaccine. The chain recombines TRBV15 with TRBJ1-1; D is unclear. The specimen was peripheral blood, collected 28 days after the second AZD1222 dose. CDR3 sequence (DNA): TGTGCCACCAGCAGACCCAATTCGAACACTGAAGCTTTCTTT. Its protein product is CATSRPNSNTEAFF. Filled out from reference TRBV15 and TRBJ1-1, the complete variable domain reads DAMVIQNPRYQVTQFGKPVTLSCSQTLNHNVMYWYQQKSSQAPKLLFHYYDKDFNNEADTPDNFQSRRPNTSFCFLDIRSPGLGDTAMYLCATSRPNSNTEAFFGQGTRLTVV.